A single sample is the source of the 25 T cell receptor beta chains below, sequenced in a study of early T cells in non-severe SARS-CoV-2 infection. One entry per CDR3 protein results from TCRdb running MiXCR on the 5' RACE reads. This table has about 71,000 distinct CDR3 sequences, approximately 13% appearing once. The sequenced material came from whole blood. These TCRs come from an adult who was a healthcare worker with PCR-confirmed SARS-CoV-2 infection or an uninfected control (not recorded which).

In nucleotides, the CDR3 is TGTGCCAGCAGCCAGGGGATGAGTAGGACTGAAGCTTTCTTT. Encoded protein: CASSQGMSRTEAFF. The rearrangement links TRBV28 to TRBJ1-1; D might be TRBD1 (6 bases). The CDR3 has 14 amino acids. The germline V gene encodes CDR1 MDHEN and CDR2 SYDVKM. V lost 6 bases and J 5 bases, leaving 16 bases between the germline ends.

This chain joins TRBV3-1 and TRBJ1-2, with a tentative D call TRBD1 (6 bases). CDR1 is LGHDT and CDR2 is YNNKEL in the germline V gene (reference sequence). CDR3 length: 16 amino acids. The V end was cut by 3 bases, the J end by 10 bases, with 24 bases between. In DNA, the CDR3 is TGTGCCAGCAGCCAGGGCTTATTTCGGAGATCAGGGGTCTACACCTTC. Its protein is CASSQGLFRRSGVYTF.

V and J are TRBV9 and TRBJ2-2; D gene ambiguous. The CDR3 has 13 amino acids. V was shortened by 3 bases and J by 9 bases, with 12 bases between the two germline ends. Germline V gene lookup returns CDR1 SGDLS and CDR2 YYNGEE. The CDR3 DNA reads as TGTGCCAGCAGCGCCCACAGTTCGAGGGAGCTGTTTTTT. Translating it yields CASSAHSSRELFF.

This clonotype was seen only a few times. The V gene is TRBV4-3, the J gene TRBJ2-2, with TRBD1 as a possible D gene (5 bases). There are 15 residues in the CDR3. V lost 0 bases and J lost 4, with 9 bases in between. CDR1 and CDR2 (germline): LGHNA, YSLEER. CDR3: CASSQDRGFTGELFF. Written as DNA, the CDR3 is TGCGCCAGCAGCCAAGATAGGGGATTCACCGGGGAGCTGTTTTTT.

Turning to this clonotype: One end of the junction is discordant with germline, which a read error may explain. The chain couples TRBV12-5 to TRBJ2-7, with D uncertain. Germline V gene lookup returns CDR1 LGHNT and CDR2 FRNRAP. This CDR3 contains 15 residues. The CDR3 protein is CASVLVRRGSYEQYF. CDR3 sequence (DNA): TGTGCTAGTGTTTTGGTACGGAGAGGCTCCTACGAGCAGTACTTC. Together with reference TRBV12-5 and TRBJ2-7, the CDR3 gives the full variable domain: DARVTQTPRHKVTEMGQEVTMRCQPILGHNTVFWYRQTMMQGLELLAYFRNRAPLDDSGMPKDRFSAEMPDATLATLKIQPSEPRDSAVYFCASVLVRRGSYEQYFGPGTRLTVT.

The sample holds many counts of this clonotype. V and J are TRBV7-9 and TRBJ1-6; possibly TRBD1 for D (5 bases). Trimming left V 4 bases short and J 0 bases short, with 10 bases between. The CDR3 has 16 amino acids. Germline V CDR1 and CDR2: SEHNR, FQNEAQ (reference sequence). CDR3 region: CASSSSGSSYNSPLHF. DNA of the CDR3: TGTGCCAGCAGCTCGTCAGGGAGCTCCTATAATTCACCCCTCCACTTT.

This clonotype was counted a few times. The chain carries TRBV12-3 or TRBV12-4 and TRBJ1-1, with a weak D call TRBD1 (5 bases). The length of the CDR3 is 14 residues. Trimming shortened V by 6 bases and J by 1 base, and 12 bases separated the two germline ends. Here the CDR3 DNA reads TGTGCCAGCAGGGGGGAGGACGGGAACACTGAAGCTTTCTTT. As protein: CASRGEDGNTEAFF.

This clonotype was counted at least ten times. The rearrangement joins TRBV12-3 or TRBV12-4 to TRBJ2-2, with unresolved D. The CDR3 is 15 residues long. V gave up 3 bases and J gave up 5 bases, with 13 bases separating them. The CDR3 region is CASSLVDPRTGELFF. CDR3 DNA: TGTGCCAGCAGTTTGGTGGACCCAAGGACCGGGGAGCTGTTTTTT.

This clonotype has a handful of counts. The chain uses TRBV11-2 and TRBJ1-1; TRBD1 matches 8 bases. Germline V gene lookup returns CDR1 SGHAT and CDR2 FQNNGV. Trimming took 2 bases from V and 7 from J; bases not matched to a gene: 9. This CDR3 contains 15 residues. The DNA of the CDR3 is TGTGCCAGCAGCTTACGCGGGGACAGGAGGGGTGAAGCTTTCTTT. As protein: CASSLRGDRRGEAFF.

This clonotype has a count of ten or more. The rearrangement joins TRBV6-5 to TRBJ1-3, with D possibly TRBD1 on 6 matching bases. Germline CDR1 reads MNHEY; CDR2 reads SVGAGI. The CDR3 is 14 amino acids. V lost 2 bases and J lost 9, with 14 bases in between. The CDR3 bases are TGTGCCAGCAGTTACGCAGGGGCAAGCGGCACCATATATTTT. It specifies CASSYAGASGTIYF.

This clonotype was seen many times. The rearrangement uses TRBV24-1 and TRBJ2-3, with D maybe TRBD1 (6 bases). CDR3 length equals 13 residues. V gave up 7 bases and J gave up 2 bases, with 9 bases separating them. The germline V gene has CDR1 KGHDR and CDR2 SFDVKD. The CDR3 nucleotides are TGTGCCACCAGCGGGACACACACAGATACGCAGTATTTT. Translating it yields CATSGTHTDTQYF.

This clonotype has at least ten counts. CDR3 sequence reads: CATSRGRGPTYEQYF. In nucleotides, the CDR3 is TGTGCCACCAGCAGGGGAAGGGGGCCGACCTACGAGCAGTACTTC. The chain has TRBV15 and TRBJ2-7, with TRBD1 matching over 7 bases. CDR3 size: 15 residues. The junction had 7 bases not matched to a gene; V was cut back by 3 bases and J by 2 bases. In germline, CDR1 is LNHNV, CDR2 YYDKDF (reference sequence).

The chain couples TRBV5-1 to TRBJ2-1; TRBD2 matches at 12 bases. This CDR3 region has 14 residues. V lost 3 bases and J lost 6; bases outside the gene matches: 1. Germline CDR1 SGHRS, CDR2 YFSETQ. This chain's CDR3 is CASSSSGGANEQFF. In nucleotides, the CDR3 is TGCGCCAGCAGCTCTAGCGGGGGGGCCAATGAGCAGTTCTTC.

The rearrangement uses TRBV2 and TRBJ1-5; TRBD1 is a possible D gene (5 bases). Germline CDR1 and CDR2: SNHLY and FYNNEI. The CDR3 is 12 residues long. The V end lost 4 bases, the J end lost 6 bases, and 7 bases lay between the germline ends. The CDR3 coding sequence is TGTGCCAGCAGTGCCAGGGTTCAGCCCCAGCATTTT. Protein: CASSARVQPQHF.

The rearrangement links TRBV5-1 to TRBJ1-1; TRBD1 matches 7 bases. There are 14 residues in the CDR3. The V segment lost 4 bases and the J segment 0 bases; nucleotides outside the gene matches: 3. The germline CDR1 and CDR2 sequences are SGHRS and YFSETQ. CDR3 loop: CASSGGQLNTEAFF. CDR3 DNA sequence: TGCGCCAGCAGCGGGGGACAGCTGAACACTGAAGCTTTCTTT.

This clonotype has only a few counts. This chain connects TRBV12-3 or TRBV12-4 to TRBJ1-5, with a possible D match to TRBD1 (6 bases). Trimming shortened V by 3 bases and J by 7 bases, and 16 bases separated the two germline ends. The CDR3 is made up of 15 amino acids. CDR3 loop: CASSFSEQGRQPQHF. In DNA, the CDR3 is TGTGCCAGCAGTTTCAGTGAACAGGGACGGCAGCCCCAGCATTTT.

This clonotype was found a few times. V and J are TRBV7-8 and TRBJ1-4; 7 nucleotides line up with TRBD1. CDR3 size: 16 residues. Looked up from germline, CDR1 is SGHVS and CDR2 is FQNEAQ. The junction had 7 bases not matched to a gene; V was cut back by 3 bases and J by 3 bases. CDR3 protein: CASSFVGQTANEKLFF. In DNA, the CDR3 is TGTGCCAGCAGCTTTGTGGGACAGACCGCTAATGAAAAACTGTTTTTT.

The chain couples TRBV29-1 to TRBJ2-3; D is perhaps TRBD2 (5 bases). Germline V gives CDR1 SQVTM, CDR2 ANQGSEA. The CDR3 runs 14 residues. Deletions cut 7 bases from V and 0 bases from J, with 14 bases between. Here the CDR3 reads CSAEGTPSTDTQYF. The CDR3 bases are TGCAGCGCCGAGGGAACCCCTAGCACAGATACGCAGTATTTT.

The table lists this clonotype with many counts. CDR3 DNA: TGCAGTGCTAGAGATTTTGGCCTGACAGACAATCAGCCCCAGCATTTT. Protein: CSARDFGLTDNQPQHF. The V gene is TRBV20-1, the J gene TRBJ1-5; weak D call: TRBD1 (5 bases). The CDR3 runs to 16 residues. The V gene's germline CDR1 is DFQATT and CDR2 SNEGSKA (reference sequence). The V and J ends lost 0 bases and 3 bases respectively, with 15 bases between them.

This clonotype was counted between two and nine times. This sequence joins TRBV5-1 and TRBJ2-3; D not resolved. V was clipped by 0 bases and J by 6 bases, with 11 bases between them. Germline CDR1 SGHRS, CDR2 YFSETQ. The CDR3 is 14 amino acids. The CDR3: CASSLVSAGDTQYF. The CDR3 nucleotides read TGCGCCAGCAGCTTGGTAAGCGCTGGGGATACGCAGTATTTT. Variable domain in full (rest from reference TRBV5-1 and TRBJ2-3): KAGVTQTPRYLIKTRGQQVTLSCSPISGHRSVSWYQQTPGQGLQFLFEYFSETQRNKGNFPGRFSGRQFSNSRSEMNVSTLELGDSALYLCASSLVSAGDTQYFGPGTRLTVL.

This clonotype was seen a few times. The V and J genes are TRBV2 and TRBJ2-3; D gene uncertain. The CDR3 loop spans 11 amino acids. The V gene's germline CDR1 is SNHLY and CDR2 FYNNEI. The V end lost 6 bases, the J end lost 4 bases, and 5 bases lay between the germline ends. As DNA, the CDR3 is TGTGCCAGCAGGTTTTCAGATACGCAGTATTTT. Encoded protein: CASRFSDTQYF.

This clonotype was counted only a few times. This rearrangement joins TRBV19 to TRBJ2-3; TRBD1 aligns across 8 bases. V lost 9 bases, J lost 5 bases, and 10 bases stayed unmatched. There are 14 residues in the CDR3. Germline loops: CDR1 LNHDA, CDR2 SQIVND (reference sequence). The CDR3: CASTPTGVGDTQYF. The CDR3 DNA reads TGTGCCAGCACCCCGACAGGGGTTGGAGATACGCAGTATTTT.

This clonotype occurred many times. CDR3 DNA: TGTGCCAGCAGTTTTGATGCCGAGCAGTACTTC. Its protein is CASSFDAEQYF. The rearrangement joins TRBV28 to TRBJ2-7; D unresolved. V was cut by 3 bases and J by 6 bases, with 6 bases left in between. Looked up from germline, CDR1 is MDHEN and CDR2 is SYDVKM. The CDR3 sequence is 11 residues long.

V is TRBV28 and J is TRBJ1-1, with unresolved D. Trimming cost V 6 bases and J 3 bases, with 17 bases left between them. Germline CDR1 reads MDHEN; CDR2 reads SYDVKM. The CDR3 length is 15 residues. The CDR3 spells CASSAPLTHDTEAFF. The CDR3 DNA reads as TGTGCCAGCAGCGCCCCCCTAACCCACGACACTGAAGCTTTCTTT.

This chain joins TRBV6-5 and TRBJ1-5, with D tentatively TRBD1 (6 bases). V dropped 6 bases and J dropped 5 bases, with 17 bases sitting between them. This CDR3 has 15 amino acids. Germline loops: CDR1 MNHEY, CDR2 SVGAGI. The CDR3 sequence: CASSLVQGGHQPQHF. The DNA of the CDR3 is TGTGCCAGCAGCCTAGTACAGGGAGGGCATCAGCCCCAGCATTTT.